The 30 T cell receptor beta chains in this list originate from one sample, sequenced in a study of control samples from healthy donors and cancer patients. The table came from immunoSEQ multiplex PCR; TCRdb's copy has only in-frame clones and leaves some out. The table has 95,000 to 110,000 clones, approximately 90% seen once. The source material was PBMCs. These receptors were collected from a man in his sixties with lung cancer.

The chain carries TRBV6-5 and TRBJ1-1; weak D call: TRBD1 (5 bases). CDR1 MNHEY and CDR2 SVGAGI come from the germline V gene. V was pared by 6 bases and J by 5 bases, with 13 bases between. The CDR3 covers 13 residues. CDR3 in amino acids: CASRAREGTEAFF. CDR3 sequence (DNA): TGTGCCAGCAGGGCGAGAGAGGGGACTGAAGCTTTCTTT.

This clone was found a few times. The CDR3 is CASSPATSYEQYF. CDR3 sequence (DNA): TGTGCCAGCTCACCCGCGACCTCCTACGAGCAGTACTTC. The rearrangement joins TRBV18 to TRBJ2-7; no reliable D call. This CDR3 contains 13 residues. Looked up from germline, CDR1 is KGHSH and CDR2 is LQKENI. V was shortened by 3 bases and J by 0 bases, with 6 bases between the two germline ends.

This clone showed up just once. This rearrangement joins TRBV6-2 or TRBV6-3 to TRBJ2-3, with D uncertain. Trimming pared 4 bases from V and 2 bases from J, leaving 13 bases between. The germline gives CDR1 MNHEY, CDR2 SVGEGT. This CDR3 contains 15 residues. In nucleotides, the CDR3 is TGTGCCAGCAGTTCGTACTACCCCAACACAGATACGCAGTATTTT. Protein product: CASSSYYPNTDTQYF.

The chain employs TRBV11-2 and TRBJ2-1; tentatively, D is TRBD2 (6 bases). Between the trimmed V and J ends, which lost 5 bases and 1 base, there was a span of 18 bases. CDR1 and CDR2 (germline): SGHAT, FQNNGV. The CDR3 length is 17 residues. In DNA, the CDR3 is TGTGCCAGCAGCCCAAGTCGGGCGGGGAGGTCCTACAATGAGCAGTTCTTC. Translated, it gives CASSPSRAGRSYNEQFF. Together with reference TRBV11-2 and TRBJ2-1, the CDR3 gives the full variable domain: EAGVAQSPRYKIIEKRQSVAFWCNPISGHATLYWYQQILGQGPKLLIQFQNNGVVDDSQLPKDRFSAERLKGVDSTLKIQPAKLEDSAVYLCASSPSRAGRSYNEQFFGPGTRLTVL.

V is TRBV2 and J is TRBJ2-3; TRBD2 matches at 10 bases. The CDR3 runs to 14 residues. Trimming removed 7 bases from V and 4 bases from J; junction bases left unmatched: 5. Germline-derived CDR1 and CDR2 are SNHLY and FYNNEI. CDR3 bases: TGTGCCAGCAAAGCGGGGGGGCCCGCAGATACGCAGTATTTT. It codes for CASKAGGPADTQYF.

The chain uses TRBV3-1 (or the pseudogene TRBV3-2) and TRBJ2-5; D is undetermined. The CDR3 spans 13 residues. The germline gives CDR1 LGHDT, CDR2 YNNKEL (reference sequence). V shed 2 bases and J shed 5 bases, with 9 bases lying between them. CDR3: CASSQQPRETQYF. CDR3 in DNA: TGTGCCAGCAGCCAACAGCCCCGGGAGACCCAGTACTTC.

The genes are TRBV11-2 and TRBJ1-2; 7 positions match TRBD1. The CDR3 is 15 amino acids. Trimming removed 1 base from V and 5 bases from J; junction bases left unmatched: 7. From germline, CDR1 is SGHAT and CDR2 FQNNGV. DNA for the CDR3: TGTGCCAGCAGCTTAGGGGGAGGGGGCGCGTATGGCTACACCTTC. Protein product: CASSLGGGGAYGYTF.

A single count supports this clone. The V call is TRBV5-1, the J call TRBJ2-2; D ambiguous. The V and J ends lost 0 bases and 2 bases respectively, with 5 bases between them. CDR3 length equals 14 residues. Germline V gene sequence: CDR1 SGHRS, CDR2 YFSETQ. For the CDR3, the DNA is TGCGCCAGCAGCTTGGACACCAACACCGGGGAGCTGTTTTTT. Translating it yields CASSLDTNTGELFF.

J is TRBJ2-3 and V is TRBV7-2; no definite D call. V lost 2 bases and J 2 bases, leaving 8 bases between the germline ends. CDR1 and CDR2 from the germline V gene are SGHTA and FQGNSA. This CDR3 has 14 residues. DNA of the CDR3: TGTGCCAGCAGCTTAAGTCGGAACACAGATACGCAGTATTTT. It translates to CASSLSRNTDTQYF.

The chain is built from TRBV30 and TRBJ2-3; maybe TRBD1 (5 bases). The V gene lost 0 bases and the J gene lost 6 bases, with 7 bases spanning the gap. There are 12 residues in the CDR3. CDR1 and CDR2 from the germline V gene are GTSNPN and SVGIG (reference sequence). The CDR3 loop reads CAWSVQVDTQYF. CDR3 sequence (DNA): TGTGCCTGGAGTGTACAGGTGGATACGCAGTATTTT.

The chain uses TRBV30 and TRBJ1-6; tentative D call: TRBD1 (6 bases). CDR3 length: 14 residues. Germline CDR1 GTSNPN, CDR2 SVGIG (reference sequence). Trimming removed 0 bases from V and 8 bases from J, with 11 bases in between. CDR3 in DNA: TGTGCCTGGAGTGTATTAGGGGGAGATTCACCCCTCCACTTT. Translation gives CAWSVLGGDSPLHF.

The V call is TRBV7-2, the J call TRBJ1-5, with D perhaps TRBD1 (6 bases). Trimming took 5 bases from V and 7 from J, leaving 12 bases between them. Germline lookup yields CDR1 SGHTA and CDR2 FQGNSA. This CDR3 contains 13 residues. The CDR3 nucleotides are TGTGCCAGCAGCCAACTAGGGGGGCAGCCCCAGCATTTT. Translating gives CASSQLGGQPQHF. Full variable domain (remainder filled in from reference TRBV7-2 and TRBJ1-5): GAGVSQSPSNKVTEKGKDVELRCDPISGHTALYWYRQSLGQGLEFLIYFQGNSAPDKSGLPSDRFSAERTGGSVSTLTIQRTQQEDSAVYLCASSQLGGQPQHFGDGTRLSIL.

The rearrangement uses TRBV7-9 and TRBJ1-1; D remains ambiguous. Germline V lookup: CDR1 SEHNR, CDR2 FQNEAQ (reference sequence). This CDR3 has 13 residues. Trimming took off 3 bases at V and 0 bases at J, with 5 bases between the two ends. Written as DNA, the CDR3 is TGTGCCAGCAGCTTTACAGTGAACACTGAAGCTTTCTTT. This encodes CASSFTVNTEAFF.

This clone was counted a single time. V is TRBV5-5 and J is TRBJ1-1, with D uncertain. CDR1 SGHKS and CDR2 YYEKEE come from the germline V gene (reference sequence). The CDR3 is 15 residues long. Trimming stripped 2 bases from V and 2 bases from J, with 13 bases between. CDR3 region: CASSFFEPGNTEAFF. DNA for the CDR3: TGTGCCAGCAGCTTTTTTGAGCCAGGAAACACTGAAGCTTTCTTT.

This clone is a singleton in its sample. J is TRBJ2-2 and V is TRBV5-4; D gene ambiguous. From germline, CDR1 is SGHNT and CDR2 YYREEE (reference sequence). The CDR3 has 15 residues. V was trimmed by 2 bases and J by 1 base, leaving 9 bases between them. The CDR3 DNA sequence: TGTGCCAGCAGCTTTGGTGGACGGAACACCGGGGAGCTGTTTTTT. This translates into CASSFGGRNTGELFF.

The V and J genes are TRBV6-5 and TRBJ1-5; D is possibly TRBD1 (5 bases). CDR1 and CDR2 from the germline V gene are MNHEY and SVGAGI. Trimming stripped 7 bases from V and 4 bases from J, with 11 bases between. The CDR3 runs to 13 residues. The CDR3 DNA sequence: TGTGCCAGCACCCCGGGACTAAATCAGCCCCAGCATTTT. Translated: CASTPGLNQPQHF.

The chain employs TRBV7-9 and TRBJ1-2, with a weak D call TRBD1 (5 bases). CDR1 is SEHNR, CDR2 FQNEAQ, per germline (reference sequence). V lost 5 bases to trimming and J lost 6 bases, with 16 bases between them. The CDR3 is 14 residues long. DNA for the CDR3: TGTGCCAGCAGCGCAGCCCAGGGAAGGGATGGCTACACCTTC. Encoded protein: CASSAAQGRDGYTF.

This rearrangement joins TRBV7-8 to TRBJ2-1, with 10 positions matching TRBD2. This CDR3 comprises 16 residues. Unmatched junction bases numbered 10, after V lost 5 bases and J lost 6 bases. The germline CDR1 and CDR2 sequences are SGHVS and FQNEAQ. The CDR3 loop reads CASSHQRGGRPNEQFF. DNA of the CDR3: TGTGCCAGCAGCCATCAGCGGGGGGGCCGTCCCAATGAGCAGTTCTTC.

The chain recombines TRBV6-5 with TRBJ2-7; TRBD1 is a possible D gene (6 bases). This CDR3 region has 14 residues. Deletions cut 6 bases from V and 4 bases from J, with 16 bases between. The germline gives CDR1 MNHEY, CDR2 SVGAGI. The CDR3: CASSTGWGEYEQYV. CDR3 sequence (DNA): TGTGCCAGCAGCACAGGGTGGGGCGAGTACGAGCAGTACGTC.

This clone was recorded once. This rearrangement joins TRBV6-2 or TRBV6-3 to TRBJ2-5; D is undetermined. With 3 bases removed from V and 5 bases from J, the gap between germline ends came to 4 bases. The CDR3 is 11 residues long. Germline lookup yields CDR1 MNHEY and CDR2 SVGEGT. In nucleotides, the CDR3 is TGTGCCAGCAGTTATTTGGAGACCCAGTACTTC. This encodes CASSYLETQYF.

For the CDR3, the DNA is TGTGCCACCAGTGTCACGACGGGGGTCACCGGGGAGCTGTTTTTT. This encodes CATSVTTGVTGELFF. The chain links TRBV24-1 to TRBJ2-2; tentative D call: TRBD2 (6 bases). The CDR3 spans 15 residues. V dropped 5 bases and J dropped 4 bases, with 13 bases sitting between them. From germline, CDR1 is KGHDR and CDR2 SFDVKD.

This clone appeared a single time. The CDR3 sequence: CSASSPGASNEQFF. The CDR3 DNA follows: TGCAGTGCTAGTTCCCCCGGGGCCTCCAATGAGCAGTTCTTC. The gene calls are TRBV20-1 and TRBJ2-1; perhaps D is TRBD1 or TRBD2 (5 bases each). V was cut by 3 bases and J by 6 bases, with 15 bases left in between. The CDR3 sequence is 14 residues long. Germline V lookup: CDR1 DFQATT, CDR2 SNEGSKA (reference sequence).

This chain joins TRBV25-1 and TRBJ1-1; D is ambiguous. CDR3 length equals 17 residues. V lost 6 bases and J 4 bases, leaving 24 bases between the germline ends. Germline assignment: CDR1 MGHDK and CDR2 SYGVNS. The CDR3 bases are TGTGCCAGCAGAGGGATCAGGCCCTGGGAGGAGGGCACTGAAGCTTTCTTT. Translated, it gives CASRGIRPWEEGTEAFF. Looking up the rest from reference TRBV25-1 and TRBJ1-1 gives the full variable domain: EADIYQTPRYLVIGTGKKITLECSQTMGHDKMYWYQQDPGMELHLIHYSYGVNSTEKGDLSSESTVSRIRTEHFPLTLESARPSHTSQYLCASRGIRPWEEGTEAFFGQGTRLTVV.

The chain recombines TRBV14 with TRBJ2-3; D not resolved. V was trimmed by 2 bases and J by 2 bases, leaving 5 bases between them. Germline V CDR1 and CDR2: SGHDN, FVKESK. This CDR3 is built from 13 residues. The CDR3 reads CASSQFLTDTQYF. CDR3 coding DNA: TGTGCCAGCAGCCAATTTCTCACAGATACGCAGTATTTT.

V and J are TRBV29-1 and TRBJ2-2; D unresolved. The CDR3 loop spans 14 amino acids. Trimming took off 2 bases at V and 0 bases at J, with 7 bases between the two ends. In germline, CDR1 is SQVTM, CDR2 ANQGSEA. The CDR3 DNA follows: TGCAGCGTTGAAATCGCAGCGAACACCGGGGAGCTGTTTTTT. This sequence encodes CSVEIAANTGELFF.

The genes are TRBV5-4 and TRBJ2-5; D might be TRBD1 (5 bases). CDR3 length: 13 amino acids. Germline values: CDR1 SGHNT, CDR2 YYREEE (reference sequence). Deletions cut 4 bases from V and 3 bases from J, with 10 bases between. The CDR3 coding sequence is TGTGCCAGCAGCGTCAGGGAAGAAGAGACCCAGTACTTC. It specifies CASSVREEETQYF.

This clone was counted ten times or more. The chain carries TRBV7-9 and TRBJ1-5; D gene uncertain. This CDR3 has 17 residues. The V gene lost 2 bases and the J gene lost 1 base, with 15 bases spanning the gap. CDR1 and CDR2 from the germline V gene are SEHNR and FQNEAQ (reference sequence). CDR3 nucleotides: TGTGCCAGCAGCTTAAATGTAACGGTGCAGAGCAATCAGCCCCAGCATTTT. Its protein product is CASSLNVTVQSNQPQHF.

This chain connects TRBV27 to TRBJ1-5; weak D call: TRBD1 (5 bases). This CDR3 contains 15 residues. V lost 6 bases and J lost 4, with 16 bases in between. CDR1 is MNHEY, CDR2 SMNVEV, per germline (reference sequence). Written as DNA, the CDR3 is TGTGCCAGCAGCAGAACAGGATACGATAATCAGCCCCAGCATTTT. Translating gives CASSRTGYDNQPQHF.

The CDR3 reads CASSFWNMNTEAFF. For the CDR3, the DNA is TGTGCCAGCAGCTTCTGGAACATGAACACTGAAGCTTTCTTT. The V gene is TRBV5-6, the J gene TRBJ1-1; no clear D gene. V was trimmed by 2 bases and J by 0 bases, leaving 8 bases between them. Germline CDR1 reads SGHDT; CDR2 reads YYEEEE. This CDR3 spans 14 amino acids.

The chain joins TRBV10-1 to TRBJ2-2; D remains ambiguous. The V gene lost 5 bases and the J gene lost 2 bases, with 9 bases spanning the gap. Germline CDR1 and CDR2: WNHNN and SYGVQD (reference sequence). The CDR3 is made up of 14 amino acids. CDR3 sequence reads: CASSFHSNTGELFF. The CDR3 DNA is TGCGCCAGCAGTTTTCACAGCAACACCGGGGAGCTGTTTTTT.